This is a list of T cell receptor beta chains from one sample in a study of beta chain features in type 1 diabetes. Repertoires were generated with immunoSEQ multiplex PCR, while TCRdb's copy carries only in-frame clones and drops some. This sample has fewer than 900,000 clones, with roughly 15% found just once. What was sequenced was naive CD4+ T cells from blood. The receptors derive from a woman aged 18-29 years in good health. Both conserved end residues are part of each CDR3. D genes are given only for firm matches. Some rows mark clone size as missing; the rest say once, few, many or name a class of expanded clone.

d_call j_call clone_size v_call cdr3_aa cdr3_nt
NA TRBJ2-5 few TRBV7-2 CASSRWGAETQYF TGTGCCAGCAGCCGGTGGGGAGCCGAGACCCAGTACTTC
TRBD1 TRBJ2-4 NA TRBV25-1 CASSESGGAGIQYF TGTGCCAGCAGTGAGTCAGGGGGCGCGGGCATTCAGTACTTC
TRBD1 TRBJ2-2 few TRBV2 CASRATGPGELFF TGTGCCAGCAGAGCGACAGGGCCCGGGGAGCTGTTTTTT
NA TRBJ2-7 few TRBV27 CASFYQIPEQYF TGTGCCAGCTTCTACCAAATTCCCGAGCAGTACTTC
NA TRBJ1-3 NA TRBV29-1 CSVRSSGNTIYF TGCAGCGTTAGATCCTCTGGAAACACCATATATTTT
TRBD1 TRBJ1-5 NA TRBV18 CASSQNPGQGNQPQHF TGTGCCAGCTCACAGAATCCGGGACAGGGCAATCAGCCCCAGCATTTT
NA TRBJ2-2 few TRBV28 CASTLAGLKTGELFF TGTGCCAGCACTCTCGCCGGCCTTAAGACCGGGGAGCTGTTTTTT
NA TRBJ2-2 few TRBV10-3 CATLRAIQTGELFF TGTGCCACACTACGGGCTATCCAAACCGGGGAGCTGTTTTTT
TRBD1 TRBJ2-5 once TRBV11-1 CASRPDRDPRETQYF TGTGCCAGCAGGCCTGACAGGGACCCGAGGGAGACCCAGTACTTC
NA TRBJ2-2 NA TRBV11-2 CASSLAGLRSGTGELFF TGTGCCAGCAGCTTAGCGGGGCTGCGATCGGGCACCGGGGAGCTGTTTTTT
NA TRBJ1-5 NA TRBV28 CASSLVVGNQPQHF TGTGCCAGCAGTTTGGTTGTAGGAAATCAGCCCCAGCATTTT
NA TRBJ2-7 few TRBV7-9 CASSSSTARLSVRYEQYF TGTGCCAGCAGTTCCTCTACCGCTCGACTATCAGTCAGATACGAGCAGTACTTC
NA TRBJ2-2 NA TRBV7-2 CASSSTQLVGELFF TGTGCCAGCAGCTCGACGCAATTAGTCGGGGAGCTGTTTTTT
NA TRBJ2-3 few TRBV9 CASSRSYTDTQYF TGTGCCAGCAGCCGGTCCTACACAGATACGCAGTATTTT
TRBD2 TRBJ2-5 NA TRBV11-2 CASSLRTSGRGTQYF TGTGCCAGCAGCCTCCGGACTAGCGGAAGGGGGACCCAGTACTTC
NA TRBJ1-5 few TRBV7-3 CASSLSEDQPQHF TGTGCCAGCAGCTTAAGTGAAGATCAGCCCCAGCATTTT
TRBD1 TRBJ2-7 NA TRBV11-2 CASSWGQYRYEQYF TGTGCCAGCAGCTGGGGACAGTATCGCTACGAGCAGTACTTC
TRBD2 TRBJ2-2 NA TRBV28 CASSLYASGSPGELFF TGTGCCAGCAGTTTATATGCTAGCGGGAGTCCCGGGGAGCTGTTTTTT
NA TRBJ1-1 NA TRBV19 CASSIGTGWDTEAFF TGTGCCAGTAGTATAGGTACAGGGTGGGACACTGAAGCTTTCTTT
NA TRBJ1-4 NA TRBV7-9 CASAGQKKLFF TGTGCCAGCGCTGGGCAAAAAAAACTGTTTTTT
NA TRBJ2-5 few TRBV6-5 CASSVTGTGETQYF TGTGCCAGCAGTGTGACAGGCACTGGAGAGACCCAGTACTTC
NA TRBJ1-5 few TRBV28 CASRQDPGNQPQHF TGTGCCAGCAGACAGGATCCAGGGAATCAGCCCCAGCATTTT
TRBD2 TRBJ2-1 few TRBV7-9 CASSYPTSGRADEQFF TGTGCCAGCAGCTACCCGACTAGCGGGAGGGCCGATGAGCAGTTCTTC
TRBD2 TRBJ2-1 NA TRBV11-2 CASSPSLAGGLDEQFF TGTGCCAGCAGCCCATCCCTAGCGGGAGGTTTGGATGAGCAGTTCTTC
TRBD2 TRBJ2-1 NA TRBV9 CASSVGRTSGMYNEQFF TGTGCCAGCAGCGTAGGCCGGACTAGCGGGATGTACAATGAGCAGTTCTTC
NA TRBJ1-2 few TRBV7-2 CASSLARDYGYTF TGTGCCAGCAGCTTGGCCAGGGACTATGGCTACACCTTC
NA TRBJ2-3 NA TRBV5-1 CASSQQERITDTQYF TGCGCCAGCAGCCAACAGGAACGGATCACAGATACGCAGTATTTT
NA TRBJ2-1 NA TRBV9 CASSVTGSSYNEQFF TGTGCCAGCAGCGTAACAGGGTCTTCGTACAATGAGCAGTTCTTC
NA TRBJ1-1 NA TRBV5-5 CASRGAARDTEAFF TGTGCCAGCAGAGGAGCGGCCCGTGACACTGAAGCTTTCTTT
NA TRBJ2-7 few TRBV28 CASAGDRFLYEQYF TGTGCCAGCGCGGGGGACAGGTTTCTCTACGAGCAGTACTTC
TRBD2 TRBJ2-2 few TRBV7-2 CASSLVSGSTGELFF TGTGCCAGCAGCTTAGTAAGCGGGAGCACCGGGGAGCTGTTTTTT
NA TRBJ2-7 few TRBV21-1 CASSKKTSGSSYEQYF TGTGCCAGCAGCAAAAAAACTAGCGGGAGCTCCTACGAGCAGTACTTC
TRBD1 TRBJ2-7 NA TRBV7-9 CASSRTGGSYEQYF TGTGCCAGCAGCCGGACAGGGGGCTCCTACGAACAGTACTTC
TRBD2 TRBJ2-7 few TRBV9 CASSREGLAGVEQYF TGTGCCAGCAGCCGGGAGGGACTAGCGGGAGTCGAGCAGTACTTC
TRBD2 TRBJ2-1 NA TRBV5-1 CASSSTAGGPYNEQFF TGCGCCAGCAGTTCAACAGCGGGAGGGCCGTACAATGAGCAGTTCTTC
TRBD1 TRBJ1-3 NA TRBV27 CASRGQGSGNTIYF TGTGCCAGCAGGGGACAGGGCTCTGGAAACACCATATATTTT
NA TRBJ1-2 few TRBV7-9 CASSLNAGVNYGYTF TGTGCCAGCAGCTTGAACGCAGGGGTTAACTATGGCTACACCTTC
NA TRBJ1-2 NA TRBV28 CASSTQGDSYGYTF TGTGCCAGCAGTACTCAGGGTGATTCGTATGGCTACACCTTC
TRBD2 TRBJ2-1 NA TRBV4-3 CASSPTSGKRGNEQFF TGCGCCAGCAGCCCGACTAGCGGGAAGAGAGGGAATGAGCAGTTCTTC
NA TRBJ2-5 NA TRBV10-1 CASSSCLKGAPQETQYF TGCGCCAGCAGTTCCTGCTTGAAGGGTGCCCCACAAGAGACCCAGTACTTC
NA TRBJ2-1 few TRBV5-1 CASSGLHNEQFF TGCGCCAGCAGCGGACTCCACAATGAGCAGTTCTTC
NA TRBJ2-3 NA TRBV19 CASSNWGGADTQYF TGTGCCAGTAGTAACTGGGGGGGGGCGGATACGCAGTATTTT
NA TRBJ2-2 NA TRBV4-3 CASSQEPLGATGELFF TGCGCCAGCAGCCAAGAGCCCCTAGGTGCCACCGGGGAGCTGTTTTTT
NA TRBJ1-2 few TRBV27 CASSIKRVSYGYTF TGTGCCAGCAGTATTAAGCGGGTGAGCTATGGCTACACCTTC
TRBD2 TRBJ2-7 NA TRBV6-5 CASSSAGGGSYEQYF TGTGCCAGCAGCAGCGCCGGCGGGGGTTCCTACGAGCAGTACTTC
TRBD2 TRBJ2-1 few TRBV19 CASSSPGLATNEQFF TGTGCCAGTAGTTCCCCGGGACTAGCGACAAATGAGCAGTTCTTC
NA TRBJ1-1 few TRBV10-3 CAISQTSGEGTEAFF TGTGCCATCAGCCAGACCTCCGGCGAGGGCACTGAAGCTTTCTTT
TRBD1 TRBJ2-2 few TRBV25-1 CASSEVGTGSTGELFF TGTGCCAGCAGTGAAGTCGGGACAGGGAGCACCGGGGAGCTGTTTTTT